This TCR beta chain was retrieved from a study of CD8+CD57+ T cells in acquired aplastic anemia. It was patients with CD8+CD57+ cell expansion by flow cytometry who were chosen for sequencing. Severe acquired aplastic anemia was present in all patients. No therapy was given to patients before blood sampling. It was genomic DNA that served as the template for profiling TCR beta VDJ and CDR3. TCRdb processed the reads anew with MiXCR; each CDR3 protein has one entry. The data contain roughly 160,000 distinct CDR3 sequences, less than 60% of them singletons. Study findings and constraints: Around 29 CD8+ CDR3 sequences were shared between patients and controls.

This clonotype was recorded many times. The antigen is undetermined. The CDR3 extends over 12 amino acids. The germline gives CDR1 GTSNPN, CDR2 SVGIG (reference sequence). The V and J ends lost 0 bases and 4 bases respectively, with 7 bases between them. The sequence came from a human donor with aplastic anemia. V gene TRBV30 combines with J gene TRBJ2-7; D not resolved. Sequenced: sorted CD4+, CD8+, or CD8+CD57+ T cells (not recorded which) from PBMCs. The CDR3 spells CAWSVTPYEQYF. Written as DNA, the CDR3 is TGTGCCTGGAGTGTAACCCCATACGAGCAGTACTTC. The full variable domain, rest sourced from reference TRBV30 and TRBJ2-7, is SQTIHQWPATLVQPVGSPLSLECTVEGTSNPNLYWYRQAAGRGLQLLFYSVGIGQISSEVPQNLSASRPQDRQFILSSKKLLLSDSGFYLCAWSVTPYEQYFGPGTRLTVT.